A single sample is the source of the 24 T cell receptor beta chains below, sequenced in a study of blood T cell repertoires in COVID-19. Clones were sequenced by immunoSEQ multiplex PCR, and TCRdb holds only the in-frame ones, with some missing. The repertoire holds 70,000 to 85,000 clones, around 83% seen once, with approximately 39% in the top ten. Sequencing input: peripheral blood. These receptor sequences come from a man at least 80 years old with active or convalescent COVID-19.

V gene TRBV7-9 combines with J gene TRBJ1-1; tentatively, D is TRBD1 (6 bases). The germline V gene encodes CDR1 SEHNR and CDR2 FQNEAQ (reference sequence). CDR3 length: 14 residues. Trimming stripped 5 bases from V and 4 bases from J, with 14 bases between. The CDR3 sequence is CASSPQGGGTEAFF. The CDR3 coding sequence is TGTGCCAGCAGCCCACAGGGCGGAGGCACTGAAGCTTTCTTT.

V and J are TRBV2 and TRBJ2-2; weak D call: TRBD2 (6 bases). The ends were cut back, 8 bases at V and 1 base at J, with 20 bases in the middle. CDR3 length equals 17 residues. CDR1 is SNHLY, CDR2 FYNNEI, per germline. CDR3 sequence (DNA): TGTGCCAGCCTAAGCCCGGGCGGGGTGAGGAACACCGGGGAGCTGTTTTTT. Protein product: CASLSPGGVRNTGELFF.

At least ten counts were recorded for this clone. The chain has TRBV11-3 and TRBJ2-5, with 9 bases fitting TRBD1. This CDR3 has 16 residues. V lost 4 bases to trimming and J lost 4 bases; unmatched junction nucleotides: 10. CDR1 and CDR2 from the germline V gene are SGHNT and YENEEA. For the CDR3, the DNA is TGTGCCAGCAGCTCGGCGGGACAGGGAGGCGGAGAGACCCAGTACTTC. It encodes CASSSAGQGGGETQYF.

The genes are TRBV5-1 and TRBJ2-5; TRBD2 matches at 10 bases. The germline gives CDR1 SGHRS, CDR2 YFSETQ. The CDR3 consists of 15 residues. V trimming: 7 bases; J trimming: 2 bases; junction bases outside the gene matches: 8. CDR3: CASGPSGGVQETQYF. The DNA of the CDR3 is TGCGCCAGCGGTCCAAGCGGGGGGGTGCAAGAGACCCAGTACTTC.

The chain uses TRBV19 and TRBJ1-1; D unresolved. Germline V gene data show CDR1 as LNHDA and CDR2 as SQIVND (reference sequence). CDR3 size: 14 residues. Trimming cost V 4 bases and J 0 bases, with 9 bases left between them. The CDR3 sequence is CASSSQAMNTEAFF. The CDR3 DNA follows: TGTGCCAGTAGTAGCCAGGCTATGAACACTGAAGCTTTCTTT.

There are a few counts of this clone. The chain couples TRBV5-6 to TRBJ1-5, with 7 bases identical to TRBD1. The CDR3 has 15 residues. Germline trimming cut 2 bases from V and 2 bases from J; bases unmatched to any gene: 4. From germline, CDR1 is SGHDT and CDR2 YYEEEE. The CDR3 is CASSLRDRGNQPQHF. In DNA form, the CDR3 reads TGTGCCAGCAGCTTAAGGGACAGAGGCAATCAGCCCCAGCATTTT.

V is TRBV6-1 and J is TRBJ2-1; unclear D gene. The V end lost 3 bases, the J end lost 0 bases, and 9 bases lay between the germline ends. Germline V gene lookup returns CDR1 MNHNS and CDR2 SASEGT. CDR3 length: 15 amino acids. The CDR3 coding sequence is TGTGCCAGCAGTGAGCAAATGAGCTCCTACAATGAGCAGTTCTTC. It is translated as CASSEQMSSYNEQFF.

The chain employs TRBV7-2 and TRBJ2-5, with 14 bases matching TRBD2. The CDR3 length is 15 residues. From germline, CDR1 is SGHTA and CDR2 FQGNSA. V was pared by 1 base and J by 5 bases, with 0 bases of the junction left unmatched. CDR3 sequence: CASSLGLAGGETQYF. CDR3 nucleotides: TGTGCCAGCAGCTTAGGACTAGCGGGGGGGGAGACCCAGTACTTC. Full variable domain (missing parts from reference TRBV7-2 and TRBJ2-5): GAGVSQSPSNKVTEKGKDVELRCDPISGHTALYWYRQSLGQGLEFLIYFQGNSAPDKSGLPSDRFSAERTGGSVSTLTIQRTQQEDSAVYLCASSLGLAGGETQYFGPGTRLLVL.

The J gene is TRBJ1-1, the V gene TRBV18; a weak D match, TRBD1 (6 bases). V shed 3 bases and J shed 1 base, with 12 bases lying between them. This CDR3 spans 15 amino acids. Per germline, CDR1 KGHSH and CDR2 LQKENI. Written as DNA, the CDR3 is TGTGCCAGCTCACCGCAGAAGGGACAGAACACTGAAGCTTTCTTT. Translated: CASSPQKGQNTEAFF.

V gene TRBV6-5 combines with J gene TRBJ2-2; TRBD1 aligns across 11 bases. This CDR3 comprises 14 residues. Germline assignment: CDR1 MNHEY and CDR2 SVGAGI. V gave up 7 bases and J gave up 5 bases; unmatched junction bases: 3. In DNA form, the CDR3 reads TGTGCCAGCAAGGGGACAGGGGGTACCGGGGAGCTGTTTTTT. It translates to CASKGTGGTGELFF.

The rearrangement joins TRBV11-2 to TRBJ1-2; possibly TRBD1 for D (6 bases). The CDR3 runs 14 residues. Germline lookup yields CDR1 SGHAT and CDR2 FQNNGV. Trimming pared 1 base from V and 4 bases from J, leaving 10 bases between. The CDR3 DNA reads TGTGCCAGCAGCTTAGTTACAGGGAGCTATGGCTACACCTTC. Translated: CASSLVTGSYGYTF.

This clone was seen only once. The rearrangement links TRBV5-6 to TRBJ2-7; 12 bases map to TRBD2. Per germline, CDR1 SGHDT and CDR2 YYEEEE. The CDR3 loop spans 14 amino acids. V lost 7 bases to trimming and J lost 2 bases; unmatched junction nucleotides: 4. CDR3 amino acids: CASSLAGGPYEQYF. The CDR3 DNA follows: TGTGCCAGCTCGCTAGCGGGAGGGCCCTACGAGCAGTACTTC. The full variable domain, completed using reference TRBV5-6 and TRBJ2-7, is DAGVTQSPTHLIKTRGQQVTLRCSPKSGHDTVSWYQQALGQGPQFIFQYYEEEERQRGNFPDRFSGHQFPNYSSELNVNALLLGDSALYLCASSLAGGPYEQYFGPGTRLTVT.

The V gene is TRBV10-2, the J gene TRBJ1-1; TRBD1 aligns across 7 bases. CDR1 WSHSY and CDR2 SAAADI come from the germline V gene. The V segment lost 8 bases and the J segment 0 bases; nucleotides outside the gene matches: 3. The CDR3 runs 13 residues. As DNA, the CDR3 is TGCGCCAGCGGGGGACAGTTGAACACTGAAGCTTTCTTT. Protein sequence: CASGGQLNTEAFF.

The chain uses TRBV28 and TRBJ1-3; 12 nucleotides agree with TRBD1. Trimming removed 9 bases from V and 1 base from J; junction bases left unmatched: 10. This CDR3 has 17 residues. CDR1 and CDR2 from the germline V gene are MDHEN and SYDVKM. The DNA for the CDR3 is TGTGCCAGTCGCGGGACAGGGGGCAGTCGGTCTGGAAACACCATATATTTT. This encodes CASRGTGGSRSGNTIYF.

The sample holds one count of this clone. The chain uses TRBV6-6 and TRBJ2-6; D gene uncertain. Germline loops: CDR1 MNHNY, CDR2 SVGAGI (reference sequence). V lost 11 bases and J lost 0, with 8 bases in between. This CDR3 is built from 13 residues. In nucleotides, the CDR3 is TGTGCCGGTCTAAACTCTGGGGCCAACGTCCTGACTTTC. Translated: CAGLNSGANVLTF.

The rearrangement uses TRBV4-2 and TRBJ2-5, with 12 bases identical to TRBD2. This CDR3 region has 17 residues. The germline V gene encodes CDR1 LGHNA and CDR2 YNFKEQ. The ends lost 4 bases at V and 4 bases at J; junction bases unmatched: 10. Written as DNA, the CDR3 is TGTGCCAGCAGCCCACTGACTAGCGGGAGACGGGGAGAGACCCAGTACTTC. It encodes CASSPLTSGRRGETQYF.

This chain joins TRBV30 and TRBJ1-2; unclear D gene. The V gene lost 1 base and the J gene lost 0 bases, with 9 bases spanning the gap. Germline V gene lookup returns CDR1 GTSNPN and CDR2 SVGIG (reference sequence). This CDR3 has 14 residues. CDR3 sequence reads: CAWSEGVANYGYTF. CDR3 coding DNA: TGTGCCTGGAGTGAGGGAGTCGCTAACTATGGCTACACCTTC. Full variable domain (missing parts from reference TRBV30 and TRBJ1-2): SQTIHQWPATLVQPVGSPLSLECTVEGTSNPNLYWYRQAAGRGLQLLFYSVGIGQISSEVPQNLSASRPQDRQFILSSKKLLLSDSGFYLCAWSEGVANYGYTFGSGTRLTVV.

The chain recombines TRBV28 with TRBJ2-7; 15 nucleotides align to TRBD2. The CDR3 length is 17 residues. CDR1 and CDR2 from the germline V gene are MDHEN and SYDVKM. The ends lost 7 bases at V and 2 bases at J; junction bases unmatched: 9. CDR3 protein: CASNLGLAGGVPYEQYF. The DNA for the CDR3 is TGTGCCAGCAACCTTGGACTAGCGGGGGGGGTCCCCTACGAGCAGTACTTC.

This chain links TRBV11-2 with TRBJ1-1; D is unclear. Trimming removed 6 bases from V and 4 bases from J, with 21 bases in between. CDR1 SGHAT and CDR2 FQNNGV come from the germline V gene. The length of the CDR3 is 16 residues. CDR3 nucleotides: TGTGCCAGCAGAGTAAGGACGGAGGGTTGGGGCACTGAAGCTTTCTTT. Translated, it gives CASRVRTEGWGTEAFF.

This chain uses TRBV7-2 with TRBJ2-4, with 9 bases lining up with TRBD1. The CDR3 consists of 15 residues. V lost 3 bases and J lost 8; bases outside the gene matches: 8. The germline gives CDR1 SGHTA, CDR2 FQGNSA. CDR3: CASSFSTTGGDIQYF. Written as DNA, the CDR3 is TGTGCCAGCAGCTTCTCTACGACAGGGGGGGACATTCAGTACTTC.

In this sample, this clone turned up many times. CDR3 coding DNA: TGTGCCAGCAGCCCAGCGGGACAGGGGGGTAACATTCAGTACTTC. Translated: CASSPAGQGGNIQYF. The chain combines TRBV9 with TRBJ2-4, with 11 bases that match TRBD1. Germline V gene data show CDR1 as SGDLS and CDR2 as YYNGEE. This CDR3 spans 15 amino acids. V trimming: 4 bases; J trimming: 7 bases; junction bases outside the gene matches: 7.

The rearrangement joins TRBV30 to TRBJ1-3; no clear D. Germline V gene sequence: CDR1 GTSNPN, CDR2 SVGIG (reference sequence). Trimming pared 0 bases from V and 2 bases from J, leaving 14 bases between. The CDR3 runs to 16 residues. The CDR3 region is CAWSVGINAAGNTIYF. The CDR3 DNA follows: TGTGCCTGGAGTGTCGGGATAAACGCCGCTGGAAACACCATATATTTT.

The gene calls are TRBV2 and TRBJ2-5, with TRBD1 matching 7 bases. Per the germline V gene, CDR1 is SNHLY and CDR2 is FYNNEI. The CDR3 spans 15 residues. The ends lost 4 bases at V and 1 base at J; junction bases unmatched: 6. This CDR3 is CASSATRTGQETQYF. CDR3 DNA: TGTGCCAGCAGTGCAACCCGGACAGGCCAAGAGACCCAGTACTTC.

The chain employs TRBV7-3 and TRBJ1-1; D is uncertain. CDR3 length: 15 residues. Germline V gene data show CDR1 as SGHTA and CDR2 as FQGTGA. Trimming removed 5 bases from V and 6 bases from J, with 19 bases in between. CDR3 sequence: CASSLLPGLGSEAFF. CDR3 DNA sequence: TGTGCCAGCAGCCTCCTCCCGGGGTTAGGGTCTGAAGCTTTCTTT.